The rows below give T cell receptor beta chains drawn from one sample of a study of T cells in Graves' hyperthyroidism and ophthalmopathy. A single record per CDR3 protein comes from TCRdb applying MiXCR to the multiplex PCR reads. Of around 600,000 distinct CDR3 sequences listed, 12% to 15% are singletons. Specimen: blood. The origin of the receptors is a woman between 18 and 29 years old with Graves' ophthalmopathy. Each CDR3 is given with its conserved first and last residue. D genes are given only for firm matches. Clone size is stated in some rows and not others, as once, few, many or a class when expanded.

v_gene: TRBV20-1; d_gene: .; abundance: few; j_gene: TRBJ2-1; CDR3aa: CSATHLSQDTYNEQFF; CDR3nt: TGCAGTGCTACCCACCTTAGCCAGGATACCTACAATGAGCAGTTCTTC
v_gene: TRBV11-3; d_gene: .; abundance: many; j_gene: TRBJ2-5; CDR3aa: CASSSWRGQETQYF; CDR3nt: TGTGCCAGCAGCTCGTGGCGGGGCCAAGAGACCCAGTACTTC
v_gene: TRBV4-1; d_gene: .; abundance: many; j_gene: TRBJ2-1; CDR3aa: CASSPNRNEQFF; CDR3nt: TGCGCCAGCAGCCCGAATAGAAATGAGCAGTTCTTC
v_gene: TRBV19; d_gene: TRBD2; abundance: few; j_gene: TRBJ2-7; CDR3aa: CASTSGAAGVEEQYF; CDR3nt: TGTGCCAGTACCTCGGGGGCAGCGGGAGTTGAAGAGCAGTACTTC
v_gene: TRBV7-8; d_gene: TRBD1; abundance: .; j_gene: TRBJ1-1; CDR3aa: CASSPRQGRSTEAFF; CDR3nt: TGTGCCAGCAGCCCTCGACAGGGGAGGAGCACTGAAGCTTTCTTT
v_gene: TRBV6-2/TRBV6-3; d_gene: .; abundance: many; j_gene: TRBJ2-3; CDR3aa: CASSITRDTQYF; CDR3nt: TGTGCCAGCAGCATCACTAGGGATACGCAGTATTTT
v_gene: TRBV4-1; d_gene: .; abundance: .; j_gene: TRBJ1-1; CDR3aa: CASSQARRGRYAFF; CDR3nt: TGCGCCAGCAGCCAAGCCCGCAGGGGTCGGTACGCTTTCTTT
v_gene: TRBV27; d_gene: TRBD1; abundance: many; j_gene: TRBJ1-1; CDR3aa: CASRNSPGQTKDTEAFF; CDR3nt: TGTGCCAGCAGGAACAGCCCGGGACAGACTAAAGACACTGAAGCTTTCTTT
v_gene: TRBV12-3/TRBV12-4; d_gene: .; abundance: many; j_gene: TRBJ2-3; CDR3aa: CASTDTDTQYF; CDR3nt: TGTGCCAGCACCGACACAGATACGCAGTATTTT
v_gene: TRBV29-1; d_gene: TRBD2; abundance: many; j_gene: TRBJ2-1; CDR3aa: CSVGQDQTSGSLNEQFF; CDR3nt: TGCAGCGTTGGCCAAGACCAGACTAGCGGGAGTCTGAATGAGCAGTTCTTC
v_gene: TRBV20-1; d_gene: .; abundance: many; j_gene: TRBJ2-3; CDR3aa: CSAQTMGARLSTDTQYF; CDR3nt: TGCAGTGCGCAAACCATGGGGGCGCGCCTTAGCACAGATACGCAGTATTTT
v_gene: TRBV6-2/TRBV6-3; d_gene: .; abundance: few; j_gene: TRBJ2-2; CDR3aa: CASSYSRTGELFF; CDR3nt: TGTGCCAGCAGTTACAGTAGAACCGGGGAGCTGTTTTTT
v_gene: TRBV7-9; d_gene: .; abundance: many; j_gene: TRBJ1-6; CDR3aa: CASSLVDSPLHF; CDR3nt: TGTGCCAGCAGCTTAGTGGATTCACCCCTCCACTTT
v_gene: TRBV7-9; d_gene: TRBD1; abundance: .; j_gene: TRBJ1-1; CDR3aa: CASSSRGQPFPTEAFF; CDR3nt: TGTGCCAGCAGCTCAAGGGGACAGCCTTTCCCCACTGAAGCTTTCTTT
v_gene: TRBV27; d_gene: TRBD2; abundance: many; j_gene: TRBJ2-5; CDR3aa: CASSLWNREDYLGEKTQYF; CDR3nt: TGTGCCAGCAGTTTATGGAACCGGGAGGATTACCTCGGGGAAAAGACCCAGTACTTC
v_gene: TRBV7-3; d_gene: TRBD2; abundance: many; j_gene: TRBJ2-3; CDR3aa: CASSLYSGNGADTQYF; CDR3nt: TGTGCCAGCAGCCTTTATAGCGGGAATGGTGCAGATACGCAGTATTTT
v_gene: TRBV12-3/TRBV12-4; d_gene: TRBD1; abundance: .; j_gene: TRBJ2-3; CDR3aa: CASSPDRGIRDTQYF; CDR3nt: TGTGCCAGCAGTCCCGACAGGGGAATTAGAGATACGCAGTATTTT
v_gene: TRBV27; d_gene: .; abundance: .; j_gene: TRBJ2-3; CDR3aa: CASSAGYDPDTQCF; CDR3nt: TGTGCCAGCAGTGCCGGTTATGACCCAGATACGCAGTGTTTT
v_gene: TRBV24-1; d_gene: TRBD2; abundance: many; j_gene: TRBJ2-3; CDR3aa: CATSDWTSGSVDTQYF; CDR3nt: TGTGCCACCAGTGATTGGACTAGCGGGAGTGTGGATACGCAGTATTTT
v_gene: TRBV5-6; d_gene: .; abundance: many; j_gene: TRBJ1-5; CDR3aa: CASSLAGQGQPQHF; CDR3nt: TGTGCCAGCAGCTTGGCCGGCCAGGGTCAGCCCCAGCATTTT
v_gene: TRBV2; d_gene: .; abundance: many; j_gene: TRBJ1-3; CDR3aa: CASRGTTSGNTIYF; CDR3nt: TGTGCCAGCAGGGGCACAACCTCTGGAAACACCATATATTTT
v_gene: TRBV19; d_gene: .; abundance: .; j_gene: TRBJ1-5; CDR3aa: CASSTAGDNQPQHF; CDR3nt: TGTGCCAGTAGTACGGCCGGTGACAATCAGCCCCAGCATTTT
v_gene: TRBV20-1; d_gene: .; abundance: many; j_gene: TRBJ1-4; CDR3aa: CSAPKTPEKEKLFF; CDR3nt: TGCAGTGCTCCTAAGACACCCGAGAAGGAAAAACTGTTTTTT
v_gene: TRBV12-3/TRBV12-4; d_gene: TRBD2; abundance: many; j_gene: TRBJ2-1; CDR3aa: CASSAGLAPPNEQFF; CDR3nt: TGTGCCAGCAGTGCCGGACTAGCGCCGCCCAATGAGCAGTTCTTC
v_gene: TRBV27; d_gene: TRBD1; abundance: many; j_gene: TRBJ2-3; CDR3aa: CASRYRDRGSTDTQYF; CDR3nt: TGTGCCAGCAGATACCGAGACAGGGGGTCCACAGATACGCAGTATTTT
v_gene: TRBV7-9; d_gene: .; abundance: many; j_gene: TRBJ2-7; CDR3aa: CASSLIGARNYEQYF; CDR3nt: TGTGCCAGCAGCTTAATTGGCGCCAGGAACTACGAGCAGTACTTC
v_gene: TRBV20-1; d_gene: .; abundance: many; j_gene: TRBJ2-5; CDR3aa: CSASLGSLQETQYF; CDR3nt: TGCAGTGCTAGCCTCGGGAGTTTACAAGAGACCCAGTACTTC
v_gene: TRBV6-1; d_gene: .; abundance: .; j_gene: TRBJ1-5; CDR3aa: CASSLESYSNQPQHF; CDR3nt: TGTGCCAGCAGCCTCGAGAGTTATAGCAATCAGCCCCAGCATTTT
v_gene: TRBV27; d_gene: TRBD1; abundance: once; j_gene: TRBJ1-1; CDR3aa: CASSSDRVGNTEAFF; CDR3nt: TGTGCCAGCAGTTCCGACAGGGTAGGAAATACTGAAGCTTTCTTT
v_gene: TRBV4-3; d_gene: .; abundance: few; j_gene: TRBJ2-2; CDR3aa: CASSQLVVGTGELFF; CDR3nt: TGCGCCAGCAGCCAACTTGTTGTCGGAACCGGGGAGCTGTTTTTT
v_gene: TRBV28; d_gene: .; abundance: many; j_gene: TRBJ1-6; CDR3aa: CASGSGTDFSPLHF; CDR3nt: TGTGCCAGCGGGTCCGGGACTGATTTTTCACCCCTCCACTTT
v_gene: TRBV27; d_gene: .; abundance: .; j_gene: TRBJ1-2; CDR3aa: CASSLRGAPGYGYTF; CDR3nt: TGTGCCAGCAGTTTACGGGGGGCGCCTGGCTATGGCTACACCTTC
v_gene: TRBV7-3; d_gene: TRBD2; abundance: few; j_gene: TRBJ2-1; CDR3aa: CASGTSGRREQFF; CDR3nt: TGTGCCAGTGGGACTAGCGGGAGGAGGGAGCAGTTCTTC
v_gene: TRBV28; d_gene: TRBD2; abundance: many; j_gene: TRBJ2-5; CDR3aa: CASSTAGGLETQYF; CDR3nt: TGTGCCAGCAGCACGGCGGGGGGCTTAGAGACCCAGTACTTC
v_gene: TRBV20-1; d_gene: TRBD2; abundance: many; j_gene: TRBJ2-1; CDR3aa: CSARDGGLAVGNEQFF; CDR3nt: TGCAGTGCTAGAGACGGGGGACTAGCGGTGGGCAATGAGCAGTTCTTC
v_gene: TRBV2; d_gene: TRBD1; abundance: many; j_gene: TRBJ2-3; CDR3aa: CAGSAGGLSGTQYF; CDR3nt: TGTGCCGGCTCGGCAGGGGGCCTCTCAGGGACGCAGTATTTT
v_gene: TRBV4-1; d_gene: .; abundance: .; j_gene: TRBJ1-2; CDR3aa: CASSQGGKEGRNGYTF; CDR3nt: TGCGCCAGCAGCCAAGGAGGTAAGGAAGGACGAAACGGCTACACCTTC
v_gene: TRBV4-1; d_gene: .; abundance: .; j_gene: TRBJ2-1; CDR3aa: CASSHRYGNEQFF; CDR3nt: TGCGCCAGCAGCCATCGCTACGGCAATGAGCAGTTCTTC